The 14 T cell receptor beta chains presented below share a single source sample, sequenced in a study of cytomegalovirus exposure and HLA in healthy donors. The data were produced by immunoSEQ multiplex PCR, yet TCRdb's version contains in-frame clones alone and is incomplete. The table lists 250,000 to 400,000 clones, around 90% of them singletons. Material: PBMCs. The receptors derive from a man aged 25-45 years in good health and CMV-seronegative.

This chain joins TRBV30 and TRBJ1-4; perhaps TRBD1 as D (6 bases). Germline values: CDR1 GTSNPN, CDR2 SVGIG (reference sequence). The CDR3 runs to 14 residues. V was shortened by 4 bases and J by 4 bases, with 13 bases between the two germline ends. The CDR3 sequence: CAWTGAPLNEKLFF. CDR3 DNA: TGTGCCTGGACAGGGGCTCCCCTTAATGAAAAACTGTTTTTT.

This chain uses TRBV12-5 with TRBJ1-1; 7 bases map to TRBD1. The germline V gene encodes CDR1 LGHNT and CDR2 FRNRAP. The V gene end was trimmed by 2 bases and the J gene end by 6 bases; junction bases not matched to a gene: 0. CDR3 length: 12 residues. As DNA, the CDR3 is TGTGCTAGTGGTTTGACAGGGGCTGAAGCTTTCTTT. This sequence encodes CASGLTGAEAFF.

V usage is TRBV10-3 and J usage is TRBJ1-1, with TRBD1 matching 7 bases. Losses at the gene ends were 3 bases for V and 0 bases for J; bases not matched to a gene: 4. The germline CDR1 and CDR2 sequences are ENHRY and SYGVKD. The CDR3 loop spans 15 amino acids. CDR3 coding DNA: TGTGCCATCAGTGAAGATCAGGGGGTGAACACTGAAGCTTTCTTT. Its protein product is CAISEDQGVNTEAFF.

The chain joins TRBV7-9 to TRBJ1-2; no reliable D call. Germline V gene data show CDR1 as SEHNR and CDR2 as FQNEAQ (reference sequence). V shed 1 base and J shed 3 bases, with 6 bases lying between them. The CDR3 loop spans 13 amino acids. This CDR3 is CASSLGPDYGYTF. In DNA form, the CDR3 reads TGTGCCAGCAGCTTAGGGCCTGACTATGGCTACACCTTC.

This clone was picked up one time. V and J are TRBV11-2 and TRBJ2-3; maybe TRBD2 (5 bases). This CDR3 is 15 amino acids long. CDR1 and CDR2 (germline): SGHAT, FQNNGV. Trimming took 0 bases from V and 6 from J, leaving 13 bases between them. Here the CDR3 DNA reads TGTGCCAGCAGCTTAGACCCCGCGGGCGCCGATACGCAGTATTTT. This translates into CASSLDPAGADTQYF.

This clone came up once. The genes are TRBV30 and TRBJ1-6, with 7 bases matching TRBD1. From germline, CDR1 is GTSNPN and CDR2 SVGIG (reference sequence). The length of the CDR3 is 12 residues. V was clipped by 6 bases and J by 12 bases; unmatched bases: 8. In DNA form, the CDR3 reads TGTGCCTGCCGGGACAGAAGTTTACCCCTCCACTTT. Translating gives CACRDRSLPLHF.

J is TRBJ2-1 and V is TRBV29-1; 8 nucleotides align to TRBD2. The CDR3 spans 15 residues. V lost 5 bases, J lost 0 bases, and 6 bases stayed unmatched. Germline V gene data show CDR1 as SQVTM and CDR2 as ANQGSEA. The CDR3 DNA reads TGCAGCGTTTCGGCTAGCGGGTACTCCTACAATGAGCAGTTCTTC. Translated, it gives CSVSASGYSYNEQFF.

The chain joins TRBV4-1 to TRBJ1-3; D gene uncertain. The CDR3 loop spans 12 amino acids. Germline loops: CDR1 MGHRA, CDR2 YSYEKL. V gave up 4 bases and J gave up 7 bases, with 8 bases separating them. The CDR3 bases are TGCGCCAGCAGCCGAGGCTTCAACACCATATATTTT. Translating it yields CASSRGFNTIYF.

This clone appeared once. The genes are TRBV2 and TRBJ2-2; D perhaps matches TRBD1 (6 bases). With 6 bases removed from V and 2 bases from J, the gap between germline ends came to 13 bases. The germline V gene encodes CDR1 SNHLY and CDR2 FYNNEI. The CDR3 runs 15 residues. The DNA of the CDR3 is TGTGCCAGCAGAAGAGACAGGAGTAACACCGGGGAGCTGTTTTTT. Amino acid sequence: CASRRDRSNTGELFF. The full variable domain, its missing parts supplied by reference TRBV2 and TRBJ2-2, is EPEVTQTPSHQVTQMGQEVILRCVPISNHLYFYWYRQILGQKVEFLVSFYNNEISEKSEIFDDQFSVERPDGSNFTLKIRSTKLEDSAMYFCASRRDRSNTGELFFGEGSRLTVL.

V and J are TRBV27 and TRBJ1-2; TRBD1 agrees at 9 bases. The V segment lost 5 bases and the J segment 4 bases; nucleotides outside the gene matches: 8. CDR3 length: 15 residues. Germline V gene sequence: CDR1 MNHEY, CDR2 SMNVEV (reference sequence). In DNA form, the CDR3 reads TGTGCCAGCAGTCCATTTGGACAGGGGTTCTATGGCTACACCTTC. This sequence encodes CASSPFGQGFYGYTF.

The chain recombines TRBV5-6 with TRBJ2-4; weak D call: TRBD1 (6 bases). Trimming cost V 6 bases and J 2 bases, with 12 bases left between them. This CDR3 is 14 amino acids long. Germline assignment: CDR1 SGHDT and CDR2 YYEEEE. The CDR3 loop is CASKEQGSKNIQYF. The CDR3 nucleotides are TGTGCCAGCAAAGAACAGGGATCCAAAAACATTCAGTACTTC. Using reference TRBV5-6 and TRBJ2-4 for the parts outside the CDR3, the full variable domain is DAGVTQSPTHLIKTRGQQVTLRCSPKSGHDTVSWYQQALGQGPQFIFQYYEEEERQRGNFPDRFSGHQFPNYSSELNVNALLLGDSALYLCASKEQGSKNIQYFGAGTRLSVL.

CDR3 loop: CASSVDVEFSYNEQFF. CDR3 nucleotide sequence: TGTGCCAGCAGCGTAGACGTGGAGTTCTCCTACAATGAGCAGTTCTTC. This rearrangement joins TRBV9 to TRBJ2-1; D is unclear. V was cut by 0 bases and J by 0 bases, with 10 bases left in between. The germline gives CDR1 SGDLS, CDR2 YYNGEE. This CDR3 region has 16 residues.

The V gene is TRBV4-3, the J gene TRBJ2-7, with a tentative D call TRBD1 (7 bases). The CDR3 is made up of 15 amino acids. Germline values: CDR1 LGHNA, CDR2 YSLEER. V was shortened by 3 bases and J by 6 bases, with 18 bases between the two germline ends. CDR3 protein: CASSQGGETGPEQYF. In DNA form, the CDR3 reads TGCGCCAGCAGCCAGGGGGGTGAGACAGGGCCCGAGCAGTACTTC.

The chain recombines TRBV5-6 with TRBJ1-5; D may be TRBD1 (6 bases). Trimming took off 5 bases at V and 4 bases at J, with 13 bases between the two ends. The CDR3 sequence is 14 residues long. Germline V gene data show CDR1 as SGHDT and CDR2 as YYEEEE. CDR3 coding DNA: TGTGCCAGCAGTAGTACAGGGTTGAATCAGCCCCAGCATTTT. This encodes CASSSTGLNQPQHF.